This note documents a single T cell receptor beta chain sequence. One entry per CDR3 protein, called by TCRdb with MiXCR from the RACE reads. Among some 96,000 distinct CDR3 sequences listed, about a tenth were seen once. This record comes from a study of human T cells and chemical hapten exposure. Time point noted: patch test 2, 6 weeks after DPC sensitization. Treatment meaning: therapeutic diphenylcyclopropenone sensitization with weekly scalp DPC. Venepuncture was done earlier than the placement of each patch test. Trimming stripped 3 bases from V and 4 bases from J, with 15 bases between. This CDR3 region has 15 residues. CDR1 is SNHLY and CDR2 is FYNNEI in the germline V gene.

This sequence joins TRBV2 and TRBJ2-5; TRBD1 is a possible D gene (5 bases). This clonotype originated in a woman in her thirties or forties with alopecia areata. Some clones in this sample may be carry-over from other donors' samples. The sample in question was whole blood, obtained in connection with sensitization to the hapten diphenylcyclopropenone (DPC). The CDR3 here is CASSDRAGRGETQYF. Here the CDR3 DNA reads TGTGCCAGCAGTGATAGGGCAGGGCGAGGAGAGACCCAGTACTTC.